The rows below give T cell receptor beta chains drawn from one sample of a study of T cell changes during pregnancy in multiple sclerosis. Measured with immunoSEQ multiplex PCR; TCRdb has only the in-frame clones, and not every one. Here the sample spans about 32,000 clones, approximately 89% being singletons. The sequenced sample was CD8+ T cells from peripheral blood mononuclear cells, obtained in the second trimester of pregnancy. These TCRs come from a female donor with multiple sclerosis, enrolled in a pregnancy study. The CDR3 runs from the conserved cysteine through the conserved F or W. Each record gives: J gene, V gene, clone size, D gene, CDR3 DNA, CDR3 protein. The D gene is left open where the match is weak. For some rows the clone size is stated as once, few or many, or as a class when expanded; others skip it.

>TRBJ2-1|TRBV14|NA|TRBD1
TGTGCCAGCGCCCCCATGAAGGACAGGGTGGATGAGCAGTTCTTC
CASAPMKDRVDEQFF
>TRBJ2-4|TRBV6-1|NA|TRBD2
TGTGCCAGCAGTGAAGAGGATGGGGACTACCTAGCCAAAAACATTCAGTACTTC
CASSEEDGDYLAKNIQYF
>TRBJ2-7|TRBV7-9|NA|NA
TGTGCCAGCAGCTCCCGTGGACAATACGAGCAGTACTTC
CASSSRGQYEQYF
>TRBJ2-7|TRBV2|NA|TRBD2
TGTGCCAGCGCGGGAGGAGAGCAGTACTTC
CASAGGEQYF
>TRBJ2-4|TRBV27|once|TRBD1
TGTGCCAGCAGTCGAAGGACAGGAGAAGCCAAAAACATTCAGTACTTC
CASSRRTGEAKNIQYF
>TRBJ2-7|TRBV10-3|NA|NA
TGTGCCATCAGTGAGTCTATGAGAGAGCAGTACTTC
CAISESMREQYF
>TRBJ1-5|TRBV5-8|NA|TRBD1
TGTGCCAGCAGCTTGATCCAGGGGGTGCTCAATCAGCCCCAGCATTTT
CASSLIQGVLNQPQHF
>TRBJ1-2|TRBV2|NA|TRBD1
TGTGCCAGCATAGACAGGGTAGACGGCTACACCTTC
CASIDRVDGYTF
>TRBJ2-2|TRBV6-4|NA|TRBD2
TGTGCCAGCGGGGGAGGGGACACCGGGGAGCTGTTTTTT
CASGGGDTGELFF
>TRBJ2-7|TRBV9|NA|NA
TGTGCCAGCAGCGTAGCTACAGACCACGAGCAGTACTTC
CASSVATDHEQYF
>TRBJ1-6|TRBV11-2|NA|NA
TGTGCCAGCAGCACGAGCTCCTATAATTCACCCCTCCACTTT
CASSTSSYNSPLHF
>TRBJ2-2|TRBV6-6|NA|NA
TGTGCCAGCAGCTTCGACACCGGGGAGCTGTTTTTT
CASSFDTGELFF
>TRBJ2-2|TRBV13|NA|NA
TGTGCCAGCAGCATAGACAGGAGTAACACCGGGGAGCTGTTTTTT
CASSIDRSNTGELFF
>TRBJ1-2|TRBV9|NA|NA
TGTGCCAGCAGCGCAAGACGGGATTCCAACTATGGCTACACCTTC
CASSARRDSNYGYTF
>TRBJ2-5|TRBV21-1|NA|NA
TGTGCCAGCAGCAAAAAACTTGACAGTCAAGAGACCCAGTACTTC
CASSKKLDSQETQYF
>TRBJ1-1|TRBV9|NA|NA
TGTGCCAGCAGCGTATGGGGGGGGGCTACTGAAGCTTTCTTT
CASSVWGGATEAFF
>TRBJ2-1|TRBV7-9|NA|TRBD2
TGTGCCAGCAGCCCACCGGGGCGGGAGGCTAATGAGCAGTTCTTC
CASSPPGREANEQFF
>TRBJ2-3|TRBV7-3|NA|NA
TGTGCCAGCAGCTTGGGGGGTCACGATACGCAGTATTTT
CASSLGGHDTQYF